This TCR beta chain was identified in a study of regulatory T cells in long-lasting Graves disease. Sequencing libraries for TCR beta were prepared with iRepertoire HTBI primers and Arm-PCR of CDR3 regions. TCRdb recomputed calls from the multiplex PCR reads with MiXCR, one row per CDR3 protein. Among 560,000 or so distinct CDR3 sequences listed, about 16% were seen once. V was cut by 4 bases and J by 6 bases, with 15 bases left in between. The CDR3 totals 14 residues. The germline CDR1 and CDR2 sequences are LGHNT and FRNRAP. This clonotype was counted many times. Time point meaning: newly diagnosed GD, antithyroid drugs for less than 3 months. Extracted RNA from PBMCs served as the source of the TCR library. This sample also appeared in a second study, on T cells in Graves' hyperthyroidism and ophthalmopathy.

The specimen comprised peripheral blood mononuclear cells (PBMCs), sampled at new diagnosis, from a patient treated with antithyroid drugs. The chain links TRBV12-5 to TRBJ1-1, with a possible D match to TRBD1 (5 bases). This TCR came from a man aged 18 to 35 with Graves disease. CDR3 coding DNA: TGTGCTAGTGGTTGGCAGGGAGGGTTTGCTGAAGCTTTCTTT. This encodes CASGWQGGFAEAFF.